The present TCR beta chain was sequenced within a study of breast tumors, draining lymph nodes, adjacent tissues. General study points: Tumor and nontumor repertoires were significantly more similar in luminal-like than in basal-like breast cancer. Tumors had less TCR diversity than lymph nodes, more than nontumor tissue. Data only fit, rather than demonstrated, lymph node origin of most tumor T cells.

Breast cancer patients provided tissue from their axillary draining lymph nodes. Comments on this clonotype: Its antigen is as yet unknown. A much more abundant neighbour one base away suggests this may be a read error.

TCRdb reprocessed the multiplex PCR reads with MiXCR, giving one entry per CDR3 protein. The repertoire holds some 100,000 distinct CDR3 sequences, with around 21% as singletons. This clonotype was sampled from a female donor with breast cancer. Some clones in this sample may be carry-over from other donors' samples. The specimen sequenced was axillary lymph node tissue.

CDR3 DNA: TGCGCCAGCAGCTTGGCCGGGGGAGGGCCCGACAATGAGCAGCTCTTC. It codes for CASSLAGGGPDNEQLF. The V and J genes are TRBV5-1 and TRBJ2-1; 7 nucleotides match TRBD2. CDR3 length equals 16 residues. Germline V gene sequence: CDR1 SGHRS, CDR2 YFSETQ.